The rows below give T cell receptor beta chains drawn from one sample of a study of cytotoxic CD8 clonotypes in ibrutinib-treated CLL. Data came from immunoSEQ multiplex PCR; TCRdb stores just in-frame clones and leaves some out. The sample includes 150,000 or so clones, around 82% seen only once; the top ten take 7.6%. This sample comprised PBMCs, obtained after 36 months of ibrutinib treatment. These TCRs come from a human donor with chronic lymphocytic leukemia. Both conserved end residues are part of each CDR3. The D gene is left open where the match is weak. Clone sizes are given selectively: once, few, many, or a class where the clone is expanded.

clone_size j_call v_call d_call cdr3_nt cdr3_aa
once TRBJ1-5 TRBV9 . TGTGCCAGCAGCGCCGGGACTCTTCAGCCCCAGCATTTT CASSAGTLQPQHF
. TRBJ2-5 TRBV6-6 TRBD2 TGTGCCAGCGGAGCGGGGGCGGAGACCCAGTACTTC CASGAGAETQYF
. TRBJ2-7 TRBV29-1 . TGCAGCGTTAGAGAGGACACCCAAACTTACGAGCAGTACTTC CSVREDTQTYEQYF
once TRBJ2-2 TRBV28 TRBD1 TGTGCCAGCACCCACAGGGGGTCGGGCACCGGGGAGCTGTTTTTT CASTHRGSGTGELFF
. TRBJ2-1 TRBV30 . TGTGCCTCTCGGACAGTACCCAATGAGCAGTTCTTC CASRTVPNEQFF
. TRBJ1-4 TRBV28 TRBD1 TGTGCCAGCAGACCCGGGACAGGATTTGATGAAAAACTGTTTTTT CASRPGTGFDEKLFF
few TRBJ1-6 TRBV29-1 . TGCAGCGTTGAACCGGGACTACGGTCACCCCTCCACTTT CSVEPGLRSPLHF
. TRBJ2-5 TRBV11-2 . TGTGCCAGCAGCTTGACGACCGGACATGTCCAAGAGACCCAGTACTTC CASSLTTGHVQETQYF
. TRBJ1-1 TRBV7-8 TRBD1 TGTGCCAGCAGCTCGGGGGACAGGGCGTTCGACACTGAAGCTTTCTTT CASSSGDRAFDTEAFF
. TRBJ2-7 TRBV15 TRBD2 TGTGCCACCAGCTCCGCGGGGGTGCTCGAGCAGTACTTC CATSSAGVLEQYF
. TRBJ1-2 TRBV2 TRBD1 TGTGCCAGCAGGCTCGGGACAGCCTATGGCTACACCTTC CASRLGTAYGYTF
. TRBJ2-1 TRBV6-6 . TGTGCCAGCGGACAACACAATGAGCAGTTCTTC CASGQHNEQFF
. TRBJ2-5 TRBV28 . TGTGCCAGCAGTTTGGTTTACTTAGGGCAAGAGACCCAGTACTTC CASSLVYLGQETQYF
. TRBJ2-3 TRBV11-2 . TGTGCCAGCAGCTTAGGGGGGGCAGGCACAGATACGCAGTATTTT CASSLGGAGTDTQYF
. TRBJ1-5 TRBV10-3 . TGTGCCATCAGTGTCGGGAGCAATCAGCCCCAGCATTTT CAISVGSNQPQHF
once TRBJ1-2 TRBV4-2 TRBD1 TGTGCCAGCAGCCAGAACAGGGGTGAAAACTATGGCTACACCTTC CASSQNRGENYGYTF
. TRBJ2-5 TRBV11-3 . TGTGCCAGCAGCTTAGATAGGGGACCCGCCCCCCTGGAGACCCAGTACTTC CASSLDRGPAPLETQYF
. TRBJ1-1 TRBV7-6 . TGTGCCAGCAGCTTAGCGCCAGATTTTCCTGAAGCTTTCTTT CASSLAPDFPEAFF
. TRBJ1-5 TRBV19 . TGTGCCAGTAGTATTGGGGGGGGCACCCAGCATTTT CASSIGGGTQHF
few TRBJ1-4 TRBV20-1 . TGCAGTGCTAGAGTTCGGGAAAAACTGTTTTTT CSARVREKLFF
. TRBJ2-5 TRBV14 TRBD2 TGTGCCAGCAGCCAAGTTATGCTAGCGGGGCGGGGGCCCTCTCAAGAGACCCAGTACTTC CASSQVMLAGRGPSQETQYF
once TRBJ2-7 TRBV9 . TGTGCCAGCAGCCCGAACTCCTACGAGCAGTACTTC CASSPNSYEQYF
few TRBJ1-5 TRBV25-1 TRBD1 TGTGCCAGCAGTGTCCGGGACAGAGAGCCCCAGCATTTT CASSVRDREPQHF
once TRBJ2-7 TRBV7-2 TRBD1 TGTGCCAGCAGCTTAGGGGGACAGTTTACTTACGAGCAGTACTTC CASSLGGQFTYEQYF
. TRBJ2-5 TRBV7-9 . TGTGCCAGCAGCTTAAGAGACAGGCCAGAGACCCAGTACTTC CASSLRDRPETQYF
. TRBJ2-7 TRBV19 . TGTGCCAGTAGTACGTTGTTGGGTGCGTCCTACGAGCAGTACTTC CASSTLLGASYEQYF
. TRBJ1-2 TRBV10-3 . TGTGCCATCGCTACCCCTAGGGTTGCGGGTGGCTACACCTTC CAIATPRVAGGYTF
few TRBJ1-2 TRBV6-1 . TGTGCCAGCAGTGAAGTGGGTGTCAGGGAAGGCTACACCTTC CASSEVGVREGYTF
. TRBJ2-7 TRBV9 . TGTGCCAGCAGCGTAGGGGCGGGACGTGCCTACGAGCAGTACTTC CASSVGAGRAYEQYF
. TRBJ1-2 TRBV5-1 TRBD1 TGCGCCAGCAGCTGGGGGGACAGTTCTGGCTATGGCTACACCTTC CASSWGDSSGYGYTF
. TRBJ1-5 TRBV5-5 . TGTGCCAGCAGCTTGGGCGCTGATCAGCCCCAGCATTTT CASSLGADQPQHF
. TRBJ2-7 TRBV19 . TGTGCCAGTAGTATAGCGGAAGGATACGAGCAGTACTTC CASSIAEGYEQYF
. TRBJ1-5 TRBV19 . TGTGCCAGGGGGGGGCGCAATCAGCCCCAGCATTTT CARGGRNQPQHF
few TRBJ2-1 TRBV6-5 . TGTGCCAGCAGTTATCCCTGGGATGAGCAGTTCTTC CASSYPWDEQFF
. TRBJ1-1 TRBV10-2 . TGCGCCAGCAGTGATGGCAGATATAACACTGAAGCTTTCTTT CASSDGRYNTEAFF
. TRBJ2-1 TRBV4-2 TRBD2 TGTGCCAGCAGCCCACGCGGGACTAGCGGGAGAAGGGACAATGAGCAGTTCTTC CASSPRGTSGRRDNEQFF
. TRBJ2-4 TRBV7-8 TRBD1 TGTGCCAGCAGCTTAGCCCTGGACAGGGGTTTGCCCAAAAACATTCAGTACTTC CASSLALDRGLPKNIQYF
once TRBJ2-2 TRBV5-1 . TGCGCCAGCAGCTTGACTGACACCGGGGAGCTGTTTTTT CASSLTDTGELFF
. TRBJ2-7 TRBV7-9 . TGTGCCAGCAGGGACGATGCGTACGAGCAGTACTTC CASRDDAYEQYF
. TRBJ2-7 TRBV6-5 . TGTGCCAGCAGTTACGAGAAGACAGAGCATGGGTTC CASSYEKTEHGF
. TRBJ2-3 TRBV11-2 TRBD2 TGTGCCAGCAGCTTAAATCCCCGACTAGCGGGAATAGATACGCAGTATTTT CASSLNPRLAGIDTQYF
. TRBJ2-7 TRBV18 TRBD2 TGTGCCAGCTCACTCCGACTAGCGGCCAGTAACCACGAGCAGTACTTC CASSLRLAASNHEQYF
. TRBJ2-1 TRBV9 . TGTGCCAGCAGCTCTCATAGCGGTTACAATGAGCAGTTCTTC CASSSHSGYNEQFF
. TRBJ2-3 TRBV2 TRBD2 TGTGCCAGCAGTGAGTTAGGACTAGCGGGATACAGCACAGATACGCAGTATTTT CASSELGLAGYSTDTQYF
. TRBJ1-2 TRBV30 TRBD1 TGTGCCTGGAACGCAGGGGGGGGTGGCTACACCTTC CAWNAGGGGYTF
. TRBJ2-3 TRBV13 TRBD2 TGTGCCAGCAGCTTAGTGGCGGGAGCGGCAGATACGCAGTATTTT CASSLVAGAADTQYF
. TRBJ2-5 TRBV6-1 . TGTGCCAGCAGTGCCAGATCTCTGGAGACCCAGTACTTC CASSARSLETQYF
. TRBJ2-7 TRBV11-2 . TGTGCCAGCAGCGGGCAGGAAAGTGTCGAGCAGTACTTC CASSGQESVEQYF
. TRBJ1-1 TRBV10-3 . TGTGCCATCAGTGTTAGCACAGGGAGTACTGAAGCTTTCTTT CAISVSTGSTEAFF
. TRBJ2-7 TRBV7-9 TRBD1 TGTGCCAGCAGCTGGACAGGGGGTGCCACCTACGAGCAGTACTTC CASSWTGGATYEQYF
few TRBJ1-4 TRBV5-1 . TGCGCCAGCAGCCGGGACACAGTGGGGGAAAAACTGTTTTTT CASSRDTVGEKLFF